This TCR beta chain derives from a study of technical replicates of blood from several donors. Per germline, CDR1 MNHEY and CDR2 SVGAGI. After removal of 0 bases from V and 1 base from J, the junction contained 1 base not matched to a gene. The CDR3 consists of 16 residues. This table comes from immunoSEQ multiplex PCR, and its TCRdb copy is limited to in-frame clones, with some not included. There are around 30,000 clones in the sample; 90% to 95% occur only once, and around 3.9% lies in the top ten. The sample comprised PBMCs. The receptor was isolated from a human donor in good health. Some clones in this sample may be carry-over from other donors' samples. The chain combines TRBV6-5 with TRBJ2-2; 8 bases align to TRBD1. Written as DNA, the CDR3 is TGTGCCAGCAGTTACTCCGGACAGGGGAACACCGGGGAGCTGTTTTTT. Its translation: CASSYSGQGNTGELFF.